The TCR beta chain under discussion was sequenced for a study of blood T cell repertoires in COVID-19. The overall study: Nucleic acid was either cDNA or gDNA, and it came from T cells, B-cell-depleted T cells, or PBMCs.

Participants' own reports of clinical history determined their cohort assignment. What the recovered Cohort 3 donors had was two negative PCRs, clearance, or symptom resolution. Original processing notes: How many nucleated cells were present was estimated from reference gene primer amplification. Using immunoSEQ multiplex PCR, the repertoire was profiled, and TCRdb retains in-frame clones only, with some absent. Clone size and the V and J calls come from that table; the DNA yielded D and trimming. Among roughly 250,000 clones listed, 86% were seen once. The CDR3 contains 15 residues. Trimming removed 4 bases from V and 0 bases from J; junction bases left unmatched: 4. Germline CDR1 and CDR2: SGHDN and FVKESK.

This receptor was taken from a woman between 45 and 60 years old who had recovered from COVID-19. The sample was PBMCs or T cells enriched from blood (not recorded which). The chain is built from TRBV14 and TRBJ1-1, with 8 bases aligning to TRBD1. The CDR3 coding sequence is TGTGCCAGCAGCCTGTTGGACAGGGTGAACACTGAAGCTTTCTTT. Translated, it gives CASSLLDRVNTEAFF.